The subject of this entry is one T cell receptor (beta chain). Its antigen is undetermined. The data stem from a study of T cell responses to AZD1222 COVID-19 vaccine. Pooling of second doses given at about 4 or about 12 weeks was done. The trim removed 3 bases at V and 7 bases at J, leaving 5 bases unmatched. This CDR3 has 14 amino acids. Germline V gene data show CDR1 as SGHTA and CDR2 as FQGNSA. The method was immunoSEQ multiplex PCR; TCRdb's version includes in-frame clones alone and lacks a portion of them. The data contain roughly 60,000 clones, around three quarters of them seen just once; the ten biggest clones take up less than 4%. General study findings and limits: The donor group comprised mostly white British people and more females; the analysis possibly underestimated clonal diversity. Increases in Spike-specific TCR breadth and depth were seen after two AZD1222 doses.

This TCR came from an adult who received the AZD1222 COVID-19 vaccine. The source material was peripheral blood, sampled 28 days after the second AZD1222 dose. The genes are TRBV7-2 and TRBJ2-1; 8 nucleotides line up with TRBD2. The CDR3 protein is CASSFRGGLNEQFF. The CDR3, as DNA: TGTGCCAGCAGCTTTCGGGGGGGCCTGAATGAGCAGTTCTTC.